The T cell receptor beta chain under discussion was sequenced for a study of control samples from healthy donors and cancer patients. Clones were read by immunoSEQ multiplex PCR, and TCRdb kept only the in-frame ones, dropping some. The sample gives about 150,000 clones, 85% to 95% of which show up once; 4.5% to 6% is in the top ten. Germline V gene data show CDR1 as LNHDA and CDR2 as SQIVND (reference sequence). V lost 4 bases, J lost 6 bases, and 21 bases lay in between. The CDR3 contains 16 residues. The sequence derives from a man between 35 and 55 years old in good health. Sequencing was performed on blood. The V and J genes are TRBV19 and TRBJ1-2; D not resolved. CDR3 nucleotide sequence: TGTGCCAGTAGTAAAGAGTGGATAGGCACCTTACATGGCTACACCTTC. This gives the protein CASSKEWIGTLHGYTF.